Below are 10 T cell receptor beta chains sequenced from a single sample in a study of identical twins (dated by TCRdb to 2015 to 2016). The library was made by 5' RACE. TCRdb names Illumina HiSeq 2000 as the instrument used. TCRdb handled the public reads itself, with Q25 trimming in fastp and clone calling in MiXCR, and kept productive beta chains. Each record represents a unique CDR3 protein, reported with the most common genes and DNA among its rows. The sample has 200,000 to 250,000 distinct CDR3 sequences on record, 6.5% to 8% of them singletons. Approximately 14% of the sample is held by the ten biggest clonotypes. These same data were also listed under a study on T cells expressing NK-cell markers.

Sequencing was done on a sample of CD8+ T cells sorted from blood. The receptors were sampled from a woman aged 18-29 years in good health.

This clonotype was seen more than once but under ten times. The chain employs TRBV6-1 and TRBJ2-5, with TRBD2 identical over 8 bases. Germline assignment: CDR1 MNHNS and CDR2 SASEGT. The CDR3 has 17 amino acids. Germline trimming cut 3 bases from V and 4 bases from J; bases unmatched to any gene: 13. The CDR3: CASSDHAGLEFIETQYF. For the CDR3, the DNA is TGTGCCAGCAGTGACCACGCGGGACTAGAGTTCATAGAGACCCAGTACTTC.

A few counts support this clonotype. V usage is TRBV12-3 or TRBV12-4 and J usage is TRBJ2-7, with a possible D match to TRBD1 (5 bases). This CDR3 is 15 amino acids long. V was cut by 6 bases and J by 5 bases, with 20 bases left in between. The CDR3 DNA follows: TGTGCCAGCAGGTACACTTCCAGGGCGATCGACGAGCAGTACTTC. The encoded protein is CASRYTSRAIDEQYF.

V is TRBV7-9 and J is TRBJ2-1; D remains unclear. V lost 8 bases to trimming and J lost 8 bases, with 13 bases between them. CDR1 SEHNR and CDR2 FQNEAQ come from the germline V gene (reference sequence). The CDR3 consists of 12 residues. The CDR3: CASGVGSDEQFF. The DNA of the CDR3 is TGTGCCAGCGGAGTGGGATCCGATGAGCAGTTCTTC.

This clonotype was counted ten times or more. V gene TRBV7-9 combines with J gene TRBJ2-1; D is unclear. Trimming removed 6 bases from V and 6 bases from J, with 3 bases in between. The CDR3 spans 10 residues. Germline lookup yields CDR1 SEHNR and CDR2 FQNEAQ (reference sequence). CDR3 coding DNA: TGTGCCAGCAGTATCAATGAGCAGTTCTTC. This translates into CASSINEQFF.

In this sample, this clonotype turned up a few times. The chain links TRBV30 to TRBJ2-3; 14 bases fit TRBD2. This CDR3 spans 20 amino acids. V lost 1 base to trimming and J lost 1 base; unmatched junction nucleotides: 13. Per the germline V gene, CDR1 is GTSNPN and CDR2 is SVGIG (reference sequence). In DNA form, the CDR3 reads TGTGCCTGGAGTGAGGGGGGGACTAGCGGGAGAGGGGGCGGCACAGATACGCAGTATTTT. Translating gives CAWSEGGTSGRGGGTDTQYF.

The V gene is TRBV14, the J gene TRBJ2-7, with D perhaps TRBD2 (6 bases). The CDR3 spans 13 residues. CDR1 is SGHDN, CDR2 FVKESK, per germline. V was clipped by 4 bases and J by 6 bases, with 13 bases between them. DNA for the CDR3: TGTGCCAGCAGCCTGAGACTAGGACGCGAGCAGTACTTC. This codes for CASSLRLGREQYF.

This clonotype was seen at least ten times. The J gene is TRBJ1-5, the V gene TRBV6-5, with 8 nucleotides matching TRBD1. Trimming took 4 bases from V and 2 from J; bases not matched to a gene: 4. CDR1 MNHEY and CDR2 SVGAGI come from the germline V gene. The CDR3 covers 15 residues. The CDR3 DNA reads as TGTGCCAGCAGTTCGACAGGGGAGGGCAATCAGCCCCAGCATTTT. This sequence encodes CASSSTGEGNQPQHF.

At least ten counts were recorded for this clonotype. The V gene is TRBV15, the J gene TRBJ1-4; 8 bases match TRBD1. Trimming took 2 bases from V and 9 from J; bases not matched to a gene: 8. This CDR3 spans 15 amino acids. The germline V gene has CDR1 LNHNV and CDR2 YYDKDF (reference sequence). CDR3 sequence reads: CATSRTGTGDQKLFF. The CDR3 nucleotides are TGTGCCACCAGCAGAACCGGGACAGGAGACCAAAAACTGTTTTTT.

This clonotype was counted a few times. The chain is built from TRBV6-2 or TRBV6-3 and TRBJ1-5; D call uncertain. From germline, CDR1 is MNHEY and CDR2 SVGEGT. Trimming pared 2 bases from V and 3 bases from J, leaving 8 bases between. There are 14 residues in the CDR3. CDR3 in DNA: TGTGCCAGCAGTTACAACGGGGACAATCAGCCCCAGCATTTT. This gives the protein CASSYNGDNQPQHF.

Only a few counts were recorded for this clonotype. V and J are TRBV9 and TRBJ2-3; 9 positions match TRBD2. The CDR3 contains 16 residues. CDR1 SGDLS and CDR2 YYNGEE come from the germline V gene. Trimming cost V 6 bases and J 3 bases; bases outside gene matches: 11. CDR3 in DNA: TGTGCCAGCACCGAGGGGACCGCGGGAGGGACAGATACGCAGTATTTT. This gives the protein CASTEGTAGGTDTQYF.